This T cell receptor beta chain was found in a study of Ad26.COV2.S vaccination and SARS-CoV-2 variants. V lost 0 bases, J lost 5 bases, and 9 bases lay in between. Per the germline V gene, CDR1 is MNHEY and CDR2 is SMNVEV (reference sequence). This CDR3 region has 14 residues. The method was immunoSEQ multiplex PCR; TCRdb's version includes in-frame clones alone and lacks a portion of them. In the table there are about 350,000 clones, 70% to 90% of which are singletons. The treatment here: 15 to 20 received Ad26.COV2.S at low or high dose, single or two shots; roughly 5 received placebo; per-sample allocation not given. After the first vaccine or placebo injection, samples were drawn on day 63.

This sample comprised peripheral blood, obtained in a trial of Ad26.COV2.S vaccine versus placebo. The V and J genes are TRBV27 and TRBJ2-3; either TRBD1 or TRBD2 may supply D (6 bases each). This clonotype was obtained from a person aged 18-60 years who received the Ad26.COV2.S COVID-19 vaccine or a placebo. The CDR3 protein is CASSLSGGRDTQYF. In nucleotides, the CDR3 is TGTGCCAGCAGTTTATCGGGGGGCCGAGATACGCAGTATTTT.